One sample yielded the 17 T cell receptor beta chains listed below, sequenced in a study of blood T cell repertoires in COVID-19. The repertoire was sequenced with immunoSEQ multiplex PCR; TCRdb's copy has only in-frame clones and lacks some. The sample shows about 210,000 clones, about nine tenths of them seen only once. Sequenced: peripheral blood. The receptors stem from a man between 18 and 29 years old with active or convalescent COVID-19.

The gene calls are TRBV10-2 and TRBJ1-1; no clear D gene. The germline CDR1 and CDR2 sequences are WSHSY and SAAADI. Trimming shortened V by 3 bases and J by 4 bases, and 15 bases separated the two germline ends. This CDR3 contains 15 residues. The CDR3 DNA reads TGCGCCAGCAGTGAAAGGAGGGAAAAAGGCACTGAAGCTTTCTTT. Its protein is CASSERREKGTEAFF.

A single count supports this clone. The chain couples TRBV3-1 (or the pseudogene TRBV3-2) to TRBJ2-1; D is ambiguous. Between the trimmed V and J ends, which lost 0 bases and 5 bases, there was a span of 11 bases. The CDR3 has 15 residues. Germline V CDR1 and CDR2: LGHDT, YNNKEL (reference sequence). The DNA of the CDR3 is TGTGCCAGCAGCCAAGATGCGAAAGCAAACAATGAGCAGTTCTTC. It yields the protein CASSQDAKANNEQFF.

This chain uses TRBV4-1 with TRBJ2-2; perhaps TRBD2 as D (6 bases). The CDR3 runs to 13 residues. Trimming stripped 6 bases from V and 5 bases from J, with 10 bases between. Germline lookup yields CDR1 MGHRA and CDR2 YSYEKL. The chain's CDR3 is CASSFRGTGELFF. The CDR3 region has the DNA TGCGCCAGCAGTTTTCGGGGGACCGGGGAGCTGTTTTTT.

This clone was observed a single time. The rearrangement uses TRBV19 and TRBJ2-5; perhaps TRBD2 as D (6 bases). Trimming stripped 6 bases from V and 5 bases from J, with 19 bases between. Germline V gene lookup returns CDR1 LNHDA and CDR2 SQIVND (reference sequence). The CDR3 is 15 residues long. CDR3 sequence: CASRDGSGVGETQYF. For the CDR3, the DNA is TGTGCCAGTAGAGATGGGTCGGGGGTCGGCGAGACCCAGTACTTC.

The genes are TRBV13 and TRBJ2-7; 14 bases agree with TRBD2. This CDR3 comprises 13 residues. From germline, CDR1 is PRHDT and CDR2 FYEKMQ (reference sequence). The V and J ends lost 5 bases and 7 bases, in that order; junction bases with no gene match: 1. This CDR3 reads CASSRTSGGEQYF. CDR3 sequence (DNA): TGTGCCAGCAGCCGGACTAGCGGGGGGGAGCAGTACTTC.

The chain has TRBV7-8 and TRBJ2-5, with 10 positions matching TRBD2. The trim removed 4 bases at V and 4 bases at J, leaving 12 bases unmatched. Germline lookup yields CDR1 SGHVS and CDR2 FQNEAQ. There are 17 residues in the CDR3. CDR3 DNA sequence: TGTGCCAGCAGCTCTAACAGCGGGAGGGCTGGGGGAGAGACCCAGTACTTC. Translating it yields CASSSNSGRAGGETQYF.

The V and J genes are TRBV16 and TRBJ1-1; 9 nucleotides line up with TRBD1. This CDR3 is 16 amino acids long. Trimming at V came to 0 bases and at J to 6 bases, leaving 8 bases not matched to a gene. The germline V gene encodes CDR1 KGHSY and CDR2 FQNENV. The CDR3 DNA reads TGTGCCAGCAGCCAATCGAATCCGGGACAGGGCGCTGAAGCTTTCTTT. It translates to CASSQSNPGQGAEAFF.

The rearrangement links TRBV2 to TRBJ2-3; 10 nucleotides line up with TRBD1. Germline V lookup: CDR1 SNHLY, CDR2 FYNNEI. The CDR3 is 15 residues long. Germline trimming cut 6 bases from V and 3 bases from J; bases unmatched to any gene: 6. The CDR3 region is CASRPDRGRTDTQYF. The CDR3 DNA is TGTGCCAGCAGACCTGACAGGGGGCGAACAGATACGCAGTATTTT.

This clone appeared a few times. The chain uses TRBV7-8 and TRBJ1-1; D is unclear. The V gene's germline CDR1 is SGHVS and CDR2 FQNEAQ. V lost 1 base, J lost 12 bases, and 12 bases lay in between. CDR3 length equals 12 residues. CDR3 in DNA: TGTGCCAGCAGCTTAGTGGCACGGGTGACTTTCTTT. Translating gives CASSLVARVTFF.

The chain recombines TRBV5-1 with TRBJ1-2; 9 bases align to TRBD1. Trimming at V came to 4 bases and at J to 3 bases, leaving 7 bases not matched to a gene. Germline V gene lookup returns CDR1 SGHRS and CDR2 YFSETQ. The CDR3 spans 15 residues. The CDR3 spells CASSQGRQGDYGYTF. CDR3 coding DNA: TGCGCCAGCAGCCAAGGGCGACAGGGGGACTATGGCTACACCTTC.

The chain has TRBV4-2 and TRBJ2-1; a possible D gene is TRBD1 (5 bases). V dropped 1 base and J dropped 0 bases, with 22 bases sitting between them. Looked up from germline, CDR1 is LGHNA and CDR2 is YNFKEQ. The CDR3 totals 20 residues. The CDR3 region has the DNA TGTGCCAGCAGCCAAGCGTTGTTAGGGGATCTAAAGGGCTCCTACAATGAGCAGTTCTTC. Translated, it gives CASSQALLGDLKGSYNEQFF.

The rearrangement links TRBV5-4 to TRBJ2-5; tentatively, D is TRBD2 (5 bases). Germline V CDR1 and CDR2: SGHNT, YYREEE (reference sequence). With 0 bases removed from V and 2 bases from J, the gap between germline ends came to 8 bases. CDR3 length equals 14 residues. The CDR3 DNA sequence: TGTGCCAGCAGCTTGGCCCGAGGGCAAGAGACCCAGTACTTC. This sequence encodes CASSLARGQETQYF.

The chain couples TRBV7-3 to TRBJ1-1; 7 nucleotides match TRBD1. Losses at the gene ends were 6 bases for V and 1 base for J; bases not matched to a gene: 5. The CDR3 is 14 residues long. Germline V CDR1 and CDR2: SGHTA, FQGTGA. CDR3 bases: TGTGCCAGCAGATCCGGGACAGAGAACACTGAAGCTTTCTTT. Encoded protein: CASRSGTENTEAFF.

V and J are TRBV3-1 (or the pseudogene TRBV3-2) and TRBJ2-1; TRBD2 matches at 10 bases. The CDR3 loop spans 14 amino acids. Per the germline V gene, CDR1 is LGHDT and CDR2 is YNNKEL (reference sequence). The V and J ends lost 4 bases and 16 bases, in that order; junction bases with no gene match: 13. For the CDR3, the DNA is TGTGCCAGCAGCCCATCTAGCGGGAGATCCCCCAGCTTCTTC. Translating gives CASSPSSGRSPSFF.

CDR3 in amino acids: CASSYNRGNSPLHF. CDR3 DNA sequence: TGTGCCAGCAGTTACAACAGGGGTAATTCACCCCTCCACTTT. The V gene is TRBV6-2 or TRBV6-3, the J gene TRBJ1-6, with 7 bases matching TRBD1. V dropped 2 bases and J dropped 6; count of bases not matched to a gene: 1. Germline lookup yields CDR1 MNHEY and CDR2 SVGEGT. The CDR3 has 14 amino acids.

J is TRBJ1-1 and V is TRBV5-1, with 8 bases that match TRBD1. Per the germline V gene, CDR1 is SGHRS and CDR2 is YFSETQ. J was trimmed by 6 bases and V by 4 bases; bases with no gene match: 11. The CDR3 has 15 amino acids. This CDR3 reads CASSLRQGKGAEAFF. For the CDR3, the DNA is TGCGCCAGCAGCCTACGACAGGGGAAGGGAGCTGAAGCTTTCTTT. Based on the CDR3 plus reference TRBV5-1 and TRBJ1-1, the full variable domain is KAGVTQTPRYLIKTRGQQVTLSCSPISGHRSVSWYQQTPGQGLQFLFEYFSETQRNKGNFPGRFSGRQFSNSRSEMNVSTLELGDSALYLCASSLRQGKGAEAFFGQGTRLTVV.

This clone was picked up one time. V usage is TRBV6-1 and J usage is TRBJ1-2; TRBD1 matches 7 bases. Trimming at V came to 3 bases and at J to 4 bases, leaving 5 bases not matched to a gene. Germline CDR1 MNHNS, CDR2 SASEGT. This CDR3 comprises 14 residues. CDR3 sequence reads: CASSEDGTAYGYTF. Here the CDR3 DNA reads TGTGCCAGCAGTGAGGACGGGACAGCCTATGGCTACACCTTC.